Listed below are T cell receptor beta chains from one sample, sequenced in a study of T-cell memory formation after mild COVID-19. TCRdb passed the 5' RACE reads through MiXCR, listing each CDR3 protein once. The sample records 280,000 or so distinct CDR3 sequences, more than 15% being singletons. Sequenced: PBMCs or a T cell subset sorted from them (not recorded which). The receptors here all came from a man aged 18 to 35 who had mild COVID-19 (a few samples of this study predate the infection). Cell type and time point are not known. Each CDR3 is given with its conserved first and last residue. Fields, in order: D gene, V gene, clone size, J gene, CDR3 DNA, CDR3 protein. A D gene is named only where the DNA matches it firmly. Size is stated for part of the rows, as once, few or many counts, or as a class when the clone is expanded.

d_gene: TRBD1
v_gene: TRBV7-9
abundance: few
j_gene: TRBJ2-3
CDR3nt: TGTGCCAGCAGCTTAACTGACAGGGCAAGAGATACGCAGTATTTT
CDR3aa: CASSLTDRARDTQYF

d_gene: NA
v_gene: TRBV7-6
abundance: NA
j_gene: TRBJ2-2
CDR3nt: TGTGCCAGCCGTCTCGGGGGGCATGAATCCGGGGAGCTGTTTTTT
CDR3aa: CASRLGGHESGELFF

d_gene: NA
v_gene: TRBV20-1
abundance: many
j_gene: TRBJ2-5
CDR3nt: TGCAGTGCTAGAGATCGATCCCGGGCTCTAGGAGAGACCCAGTACTTC
CDR3aa: CSARDRSRALGETQYF

d_gene: NA
v_gene: TRBV10-3
abundance: NA
j_gene: TRBJ1-1
CDR3nt: TGTGCCACCAGGTTTTTTGGCACTGAAGCTTTCTTT
CDR3aa: CATRFFGTEAFF

d_gene: TRBD1
v_gene: TRBV27
abundance: few
j_gene: TRBJ2-7
CDR3nt: TGTGCCTGCGCCCGGGACAGTACCTACGAGCAGTACTTC
CDR3aa: CACARDSTYEQYF

d_gene: NA
v_gene: TRBV20-1
abundance: few
j_gene: TRBJ1-2
CDR3nt: TGCAGTGCTAGAGACCTCGGGGATCATGGCTACACCTTC
CDR3aa: CSARDLGDHGYTF

d_gene: NA
v_gene: TRBV6-1
abundance: few
j_gene: TRBJ2-5
CDR3nt: TGTGCCAGCAGTGATGGTGGGACATTGGAGACCCAGTACTTC
CDR3aa: CASSDGGTLETQYF

d_gene: NA
v_gene: TRBV20-1
abundance: NA
j_gene: TRBJ2-5
CDR3nt: TGCAGTGCTAGCCCAGCGCGAGAGACCCAGTACTTC
CDR3aa: CSASPARETQYF

d_gene: NA
v_gene: TRBV10-3
abundance: NA
j_gene: TRBJ2-1
CDR3nt: TGTGCCATCAGGACGAACAATGAGCAGTTCTTC
CDR3aa: CAIRTNNEQFF

d_gene: NA
v_gene: TRBV10-3
abundance: few
j_gene: TRBJ1-5
CDR3nt: TGTGCCATCAGTCCCGGGGTCGGTCAGCCCCAGCATTTT
CDR3aa: CAISPGVGQPQHF

d_gene: NA
v_gene: TRBV7-2
abundance: NA
j_gene: TRBJ1-2
CDR3nt: TGTGCCAGCAGCTCCGGGCCAGGGAATGGCTACACCTTC
CDR3aa: CASSSGPGNGYTF

d_gene: TRBD1
v_gene: TRBV5-8
abundance: many
j_gene: TRBJ2-3
CDR3nt: TGTGCCAGCAGCCCCGGGACAGACACAGATACGCAGTATTTT
CDR3aa: CASSPGTDTDTQYF

d_gene: TRBD2
v_gene: TRBV4-3
abundance: few
j_gene: TRBJ2-1
CDR3nt: TGCGCCAGCAGCCAAGATGGGGGTAGCGGGAGAAACAATGAGCAGTTCTTC
CDR3aa: CASSQDGGSGRNNEQFF

d_gene: TRBD1
v_gene: TRBV10-3
abundance: many
j_gene: TRBJ2-3
CDR3nt: TGTGCCATCAGTTCTTCGACAGGGGGACTCACAGATACGCAGTATTTT
CDR3aa: CAISSSTGGLTDTQYF

d_gene: NA
v_gene: TRBV4-3
abundance: few
j_gene: TRBJ1-2
CDR3nt: TGCGCCAGCAGCCACAACCTACAGCAGTTTGGCTACACCTTC
CDR3aa: CASSHNLQQFGYTF

d_gene: NA
v_gene: TRBV4-1
abundance: NA
j_gene: TRBJ2-6
CDR3nt: TGCGCCAGCAGCCAGGCCCGAGCTGGGGCCAACGTCCTGACTTTC
CDR3aa: CASSQARAGANVLTF

d_gene: TRBD1
v_gene: TRBV6-1
abundance: NA
j_gene: TRBJ2-2
CDR3nt: TGTGCCAGCAGTGCCACAGGGGACCTAGTCGGCGGGGAGCTGTTTTTT
CDR3aa: CASSATGDLVGGELFF

d_gene: NA
v_gene: TRBV6-5
abundance: NA
j_gene: TRBJ1-6
CDR3nt: TGTGCCAGCAGTTACACGGAGCAGGGCTCTTCACCCCTCCACTTT
CDR3aa: CASSYTEQGSSPLHF

d_gene: TRBD1
v_gene: TRBV6-2/TRBV6-3
abundance: NA
j_gene: TRBJ1-1
CDR3nt: TGTGCCATCAGCCGGGGACAGGGGCTATACTTCGCTGAAGCTTTCTTT
CDR3aa: CAISRGQGLYFAEAFF

d_gene: NA
v_gene: TRBV24-1
abundance: few
j_gene: TRBJ2-1
CDR3nt: TGTGCCACCAGTGGGCCCAGGGGACAAAATGAGCAGTTCTTC
CDR3aa: CATSGPRGQNEQFF

d_gene: NA
v_gene: TRBV4-1
abundance: NA
j_gene: TRBJ2-2
CDR3nt: TGCGCCAGCAGCCAAGATCTGGAGTACACCGGGGAGCTGTTTTTT
CDR3aa: CASSQDLEYTGELFF

d_gene: NA
v_gene: TRBV2
abundance: NA
j_gene: TRBJ2-2
CDR3nt: TGTGCCAGGGGGGCTCGCGGAACCGGGGAGCTGTTTTTT
CDR3aa: CARGARGTGELFF

d_gene: TRBD2
v_gene: TRBV27
abundance: NA
j_gene: TRBJ2-5
CDR3nt: TGTGCCAGCAGTACCCCTAGCGGGGGGGCGAGTAGGGGAGAGACCCAGTACTTC
CDR3aa: CASSTPSGGASRGETQYF

d_gene: NA
v_gene: TRBV4-1
abundance: NA
j_gene: TRBJ2-2
CDR3nt: TGCGCCAGCAGCCAAGTTGGGGGTGCCGGGGAGCTGTTTTTT
CDR3aa: CASSQVGGAGELFF

d_gene: NA
v_gene: TRBV7-6
abundance: few
j_gene: TRBJ1-1
CDR3nt: TGTGCCAGCAGCATACGTGAGGGGAACACTGAAGCTTTCTTT
CDR3aa: CASSIREGNTEAFF

d_gene: NA
v_gene: TRBV4-1
abundance: few
j_gene: TRBJ2-5
CDR3nt: TGCGCCAGCAGCCAAGACGACAGAGTGTCGGAGACCCAGTACTTC
CDR3aa: CASSQDDRVSETQYF

d_gene: NA
v_gene: TRBV4-2
abundance: NA
j_gene: TRBJ2-7
CDR3nt: TGTGCCAGCAGCCAAGGGGGCAGGGGCGACGAGCAGTACTTC
CDR3aa: CASSQGGRGDEQYF

d_gene: NA
v_gene: TRBV6-1
abundance: NA
j_gene: TRBJ1-2
CDR3nt: TGTGCCAGCAGTGAGTGGGAGCCTAACTATGGCTACACCTTC
CDR3aa: CASSEWEPNYGYTF

d_gene: NA
v_gene: TRBV7-2
abundance: many
j_gene: TRBJ2-7
CDR3nt: TGTGCCAGCAGCTTAGAAGGGTACATCCACTTC
CDR3aa: CASSLEGYIHF

d_gene: TRBD2
v_gene: TRBV12-3/TRBV12-4
abundance: NA
j_gene: TRBJ2-4
CDR3nt: TGTGCCAGCAGTCCCGGGATCGGGGGGGACAAAAACATTCAGTACTTC
CDR3aa: CASSPGIGGDKNIQYF

d_gene: TRBD2
v_gene: TRBV7-2
abundance: NA
j_gene: TRBJ2-1
CDR3nt: TGTGCCAGCAGCTGGACTAGAAGCTACAATGAGCAGTTCTTC
CDR3aa: CASSWTRSYNEQFF

d_gene: NA
v_gene: TRBV20-1
abundance: once
j_gene: TRBJ1-3
CDR3nt: TGCAGTGCGCACCAGGTTGGCGGAAACACCATATATTTT
CDR3aa: CSAHQVGGNTIYF

d_gene: NA
v_gene: TRBV6-2/TRBV6-3
abundance: NA
j_gene: TRBJ1-2
CDR3nt: TGTGCCAGCAGTTCCCGACCGAGCGGCTACACCTTC
CDR3aa: CASSSRPSGYTF

d_gene: NA
v_gene: TRBV7-9
abundance: few
j_gene: TRBJ2-7
CDR3nt: TGTGCCAGCAGCACCGGGGACTGGGACTACGAGCAGTACTTC
CDR3aa: CASSTGDWDYEQYF

d_gene: TRBD1
v_gene: TRBV27
abundance: NA
j_gene: TRBJ2-1
CDR3nt: TGTGCCAGCAGTTGGAGGACAGGGCCCAATGAGCAGTTCTTC
CDR3aa: CASSWRTGPNEQFF

d_gene: NA
v_gene: TRBV28
abundance: NA
j_gene: TRBJ1-5
CDR3nt: TGTGCCAGCAGTTTACCTTATCAGCCCCAGCATTTT
CDR3aa: CASSLPYQPQHF

d_gene: NA
v_gene: TRBV20-1
abundance: NA
j_gene: TRBJ2-3
CDR3nt: TGCAGTGCTAGAAAGGCGGCTAGCACAGATACGCAGTATTTT
CDR3aa: CSARKAASTDTQYF

d_gene: NA
v_gene: TRBV7-2
abundance: NA
j_gene: TRBJ2-5
CDR3nt: TGTGCCAGCAGCTTAACCCCAGGTACCCGAGAGACCCAGTACTTC
CDR3aa: CASSLTPGTRETQYF

d_gene: TRBD1
v_gene: TRBV5-4
abundance: NA
j_gene: TRBJ1-6
CDR3nt: TGTGCCAGCAGCCAGGGACAGTCCAATTCACCCCTCCACTTT
CDR3aa: CASSQGQSNSPLHF

d_gene: NA
v_gene: TRBV27
abundance: NA
j_gene: TRBJ2-5
CDR3nt: TGTGCCAGCAGTTTACAAGGCCCCACGGGAGAGACCCAGTACTTC
CDR3aa: CASSLQGPTGETQYF

d_gene: NA
v_gene: TRBV11-2
abundance: NA
j_gene: TRBJ2-2
CDR3nt: TGTGCCAGCAGCCGTGGGGTGGGAAACACCGGGGAGCTGTTTTTT
CDR3aa: CASSRGVGNTGELFF

d_gene: TRBD2
v_gene: TRBV7-2
abundance: NA
j_gene: TRBJ2-2
CDR3nt: TGTGCCAGCAGGCGGGGGGGCAGGGACGCCGGCACCGGGGAGCTGTTTTTT
CDR3aa: CASRRGGRDAGTGELFF

d_gene: TRBD1
v_gene: TRBV5-5
abundance: few
j_gene: TRBJ1-6
CDR3nt: TGTGCCAGCAGCTGGGCCCGGACAGGGGGCAGTTCACCCCTCCACTTT
CDR3aa: CASSWARTGGSSPLHF

d_gene: TRBD1
v_gene: TRBV4-1
abundance: NA
j_gene: TRBJ2-7
CDR3nt: TGCGCCAGCAGCTCATCTACAGGGGATGAGCAGTACTTC
CDR3aa: CASSSSTGDEQYF

d_gene: NA
v_gene: TRBV15
abundance: few
j_gene: TRBJ2-5
CDR3nt: TGTGCCACCGGAGAAAGGATCGGAGAGACCCAGTACTTC
CDR3aa: CATGERIGETQYF

d_gene: NA
v_gene: TRBV25-1
abundance: few
j_gene: TRBJ2-7
CDR3nt: TGTGCCAGCAGTGAACCCGGCTCGCCCGGGAGCTACGAGCAGTACTTC
CDR3aa: CASSEPGSPGSYEQYF

d_gene: NA
v_gene: TRBV11-2
abundance: few
j_gene: TRBJ2-2
CDR3nt: TGTGCCAGCAGCTCAGGGGATTCTAGCCGCGTCGGGGAGCTGTTTTTT
CDR3aa: CASSSGDSSRVGELFF